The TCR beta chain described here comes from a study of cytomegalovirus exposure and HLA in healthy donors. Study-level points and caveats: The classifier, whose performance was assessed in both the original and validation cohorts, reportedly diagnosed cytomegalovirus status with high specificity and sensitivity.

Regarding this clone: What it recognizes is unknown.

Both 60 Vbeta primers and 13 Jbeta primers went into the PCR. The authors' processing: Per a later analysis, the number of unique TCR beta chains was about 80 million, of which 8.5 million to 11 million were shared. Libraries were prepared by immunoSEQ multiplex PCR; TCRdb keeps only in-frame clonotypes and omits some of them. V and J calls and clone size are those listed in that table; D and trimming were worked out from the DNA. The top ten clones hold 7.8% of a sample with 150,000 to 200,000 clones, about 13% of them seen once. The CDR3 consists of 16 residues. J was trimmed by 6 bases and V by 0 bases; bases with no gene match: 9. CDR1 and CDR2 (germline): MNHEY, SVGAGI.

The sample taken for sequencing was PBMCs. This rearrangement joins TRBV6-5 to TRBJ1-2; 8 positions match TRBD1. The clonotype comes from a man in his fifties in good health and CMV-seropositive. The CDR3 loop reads CASSYSKQGGRNGYTF. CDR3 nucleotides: TGTGCCAGCAGTTACTCGAAACAGGGGGGAAGGAATGGCTACACCTTC.